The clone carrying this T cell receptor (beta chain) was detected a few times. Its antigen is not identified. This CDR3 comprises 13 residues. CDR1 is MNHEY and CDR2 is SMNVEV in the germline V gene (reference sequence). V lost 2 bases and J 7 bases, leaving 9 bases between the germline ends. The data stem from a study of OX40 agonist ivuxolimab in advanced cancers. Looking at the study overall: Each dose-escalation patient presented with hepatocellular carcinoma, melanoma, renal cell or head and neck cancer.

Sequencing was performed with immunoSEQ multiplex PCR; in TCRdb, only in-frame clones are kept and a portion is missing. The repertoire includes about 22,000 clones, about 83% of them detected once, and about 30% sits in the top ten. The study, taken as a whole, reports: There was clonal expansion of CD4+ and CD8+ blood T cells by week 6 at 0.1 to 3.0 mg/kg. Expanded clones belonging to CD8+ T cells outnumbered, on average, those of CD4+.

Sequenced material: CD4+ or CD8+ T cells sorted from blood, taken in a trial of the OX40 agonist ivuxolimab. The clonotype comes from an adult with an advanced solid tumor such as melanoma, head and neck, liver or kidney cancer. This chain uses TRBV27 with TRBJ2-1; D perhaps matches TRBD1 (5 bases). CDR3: CASSLAGPNEQFF. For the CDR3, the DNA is TGTGCCAGCAGTTTAGCAGGGCCGAATGAGCAGTTCTTC.